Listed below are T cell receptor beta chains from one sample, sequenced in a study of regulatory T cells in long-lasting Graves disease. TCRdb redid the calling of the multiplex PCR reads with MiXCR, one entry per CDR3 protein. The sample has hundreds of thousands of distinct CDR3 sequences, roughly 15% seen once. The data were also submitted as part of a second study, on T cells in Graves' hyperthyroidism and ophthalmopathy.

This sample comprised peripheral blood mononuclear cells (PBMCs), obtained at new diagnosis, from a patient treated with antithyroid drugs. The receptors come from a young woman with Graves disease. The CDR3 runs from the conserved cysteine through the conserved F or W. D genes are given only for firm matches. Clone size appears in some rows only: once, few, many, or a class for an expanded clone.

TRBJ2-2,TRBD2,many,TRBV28,TGTGCCAGCGGACTAGCGGGAGTGAACACCGGGGAGCTGTTTTTT,CASGLAGVNTGELFF
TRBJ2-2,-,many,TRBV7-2,TGTGCCAGCAGCTCTCAGGGGTTCGGGGAGCTGTTTTTT,CASSSQGFGELFF
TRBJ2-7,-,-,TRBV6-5,TGTGCCAGCGGTTACTCGAGACAGAAACCCTACGAGCAGTACTTC,CASGYSRQKPYEQYF
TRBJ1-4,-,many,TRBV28,TGTGCCAGCAGAGCAGGGGTAGATAATGAAAAACTGTTTTTT,CASRAGVDNEKLFF
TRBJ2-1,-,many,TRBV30,TGTGCCTGGATCCTGGGCGGAACCTACAATGAGCAGTTCTTC,CAWILGGTYNEQFF
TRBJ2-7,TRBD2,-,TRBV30,TGTGCCTGGACTAGCGGGAGGAGCGAGCAGTACTTC,CAWTSGRSEQYF
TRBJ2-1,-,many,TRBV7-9,TGTGCCAGCGCGGCGAGCGGTAGCTATGAGCAGTTCTTC,CASAASGSYEQFF
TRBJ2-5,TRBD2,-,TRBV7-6,TGTGCCAGCAGCCCGGGCCCCGGGACTAGTCTTGAGACCCAGTACTTC,CASSPGPGTSLETQYF
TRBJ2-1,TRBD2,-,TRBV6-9,TGTGCCAGCAGTTACCCCCAGACTAGCGGGAGCTCCTACAATGAGCAGTTCTTC,CASSYPQTSGSSYNEQFF
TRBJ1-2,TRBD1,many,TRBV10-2,TGCGCCAGCCTCAAGGACAGGGGTGGCTACACCTTC,CASLKDRGGYTF
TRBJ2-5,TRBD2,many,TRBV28,TGTGCCAGCAGTGCACCGGGGAGGGTACAAGAGACCCAGTACTTC,CASSAPGRVQETQYF
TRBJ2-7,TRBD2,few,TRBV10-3,TGTGCCATCAGTCACTCTAGCGGGAGAAACCCCTACGAGCAGTACTTC,CAISHSSGRNPYEQYF
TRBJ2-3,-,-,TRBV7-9,TGTGCCAGCCGATTTGCAGATACGCAGTATTTT,CASRFADTQYF
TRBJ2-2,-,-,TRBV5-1,TGTGCCAGCAGCTTTGATCTCGGGGCCGGGGAGCTGTTTTTT,CASSFDLGAGELFF
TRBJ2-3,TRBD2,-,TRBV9,TGTGCCAGCAGCGCCTCGCCTAGCGGAAGCACAGATACGCAGTATTTT,CASSASPSGSTDTQYF
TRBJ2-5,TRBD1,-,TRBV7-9,TGTGCCAGCAAATGGGACAGGGGGGAGACCCAGTACTTC,CASKWDRGETQYF
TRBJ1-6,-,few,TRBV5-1,TGCGCCAGCAGCCCGACCGGGACGATTAATTCACCCCTCCACTTT,CASSPTGTINSPLHF
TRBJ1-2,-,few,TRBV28,TGTGCCAGCAGCAGGGCGGGTGGCTACACCTTC,CASSRAGGYTF
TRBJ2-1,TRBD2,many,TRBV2,TGTGCCAGCAGGGTGAGCGGGGGCTACAATGAGCAGTTCTTC,CASRVSGGYNEQFF
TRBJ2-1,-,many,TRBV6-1,TGTGCCAGCAGTGAAGTCGGGGGTACCTACAATGAGCAGTTCTTC,CASSEVGGTYNEQFF
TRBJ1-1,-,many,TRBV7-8,TGTGCCAGCAGCTTATTACCCTTCGCGGACACTGAAGCTTTCTTT,CASSLLPFADTEAFF
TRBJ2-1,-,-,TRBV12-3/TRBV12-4,TGTGCCAGCAGTTTGCTTCCTGGCAATTACAATGAGCAGTTCTTC,CASSLLPGNYNEQFF
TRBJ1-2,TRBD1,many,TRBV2,TGTGCCAACCCGCTCGACAGGGAAAGCGGCTACACCTTC,CANPLDRESGYTF
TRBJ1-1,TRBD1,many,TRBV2,TGTGCCAGCAGGTACAGGGGTAACACTGAAGCTTTCTTT,CASRYRGNTEAFF
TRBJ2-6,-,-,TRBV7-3,TGTGCCAGCAGCCCCGGGACACTTACTCCCAACTCTGGGGCCAACGTCCTGACTTTC,CASSPGTLTPNSGANVLTF
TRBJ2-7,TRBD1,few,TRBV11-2,TGTGCCAGCAGCACCTCCGGGACAGGGGCGGGCCACGAGCGGTACTTC,CASSTSGTGAGHERYF
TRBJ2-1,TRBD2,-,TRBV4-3,TGCGCCAGCAGCCAACATACCGGGACTAGCGGGAACAATGAGCAGTTCTTC,CASSQHTGTSGNNEQFF
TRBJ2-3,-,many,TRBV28,TGTGCCAGCCGACTCGTCACGGTCACAGATACGCAGTATTTT,CASRLVTVTDTQYF
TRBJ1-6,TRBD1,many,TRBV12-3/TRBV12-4,TGTGCCAGCAGCGACAGGGGACCCTCACCCCTCCACTTT,CASSDRGPSPLHF
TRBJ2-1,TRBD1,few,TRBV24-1,TGTGCCACCAGTGAAACGTCGGGACAGCAGGGGCAGTTCTTC,CATSETSGQQGQFF
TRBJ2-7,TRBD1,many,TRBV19,TGTGCCAGTAGTACGGGACAGTACGTCGAGCAGTACTTC,CASSTGQYVEQYF
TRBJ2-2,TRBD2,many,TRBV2,TGTGCCAGCAGGGGACTAGCGGGAGACACCGGGGAGCTGTTTTTT,CASRGLAGDTGELFF
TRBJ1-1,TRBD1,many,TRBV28,TGTGCCAGCAGCCTTATAACAGGGGTTATGAACACTGAAGCTTTCTTT,CASSLITGVMNTEAFF
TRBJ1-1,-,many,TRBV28,TGTGCCAGCAGTTCCCGAAATGTGACAGCCAACACTGAAGCTTTCTTT,CASSSRNVTANTEAFF
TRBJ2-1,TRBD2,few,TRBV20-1,TGCAGGGTAACCGGGACTAGCGGGAGTTATGAGCAGTTCTTC,CRVTGTSGSYEQFF
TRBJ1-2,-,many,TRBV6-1,TGTGCCAGCAGTACCCAATATGGCTACACCTTC,CASSTQYGYTF
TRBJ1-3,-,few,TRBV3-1,TGTGCCAGCAGCCAAGGCGCAGTCTCTGGAAACACCATATATTTT,CASSQGAVSGNTIYF
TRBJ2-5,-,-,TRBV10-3,TGTGCCGCCTCCCCTGTGGGAGGTGGGGAGACCCAGTACTTC,CAASPVGGGETQYF
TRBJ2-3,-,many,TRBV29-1,TGCAGCGTAGAAGTACATTCAGCGGGTACGCAGTATTTT,CSVEVHSAGTQYF
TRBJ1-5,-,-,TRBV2,TGTGCCAGCAGTGTTGGGGTGGGAGGGGGGAATCAGCCCCAGCATTTT,CASSVGVGGGNQPQHF